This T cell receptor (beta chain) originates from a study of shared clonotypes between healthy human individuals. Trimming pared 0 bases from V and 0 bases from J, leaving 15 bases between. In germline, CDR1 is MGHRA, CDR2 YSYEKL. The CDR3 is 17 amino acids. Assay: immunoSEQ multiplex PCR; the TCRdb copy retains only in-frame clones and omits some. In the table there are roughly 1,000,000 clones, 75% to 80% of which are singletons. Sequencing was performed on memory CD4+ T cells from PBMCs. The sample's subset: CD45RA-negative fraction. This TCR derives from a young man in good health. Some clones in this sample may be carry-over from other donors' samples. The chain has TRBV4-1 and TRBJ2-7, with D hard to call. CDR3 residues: CASSQDPNRLPSYEQYF. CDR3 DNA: TGCGCCAGCAGCCAAGATCCGAACAGACTCCCCTCCTACGAGCAGTACTTC.